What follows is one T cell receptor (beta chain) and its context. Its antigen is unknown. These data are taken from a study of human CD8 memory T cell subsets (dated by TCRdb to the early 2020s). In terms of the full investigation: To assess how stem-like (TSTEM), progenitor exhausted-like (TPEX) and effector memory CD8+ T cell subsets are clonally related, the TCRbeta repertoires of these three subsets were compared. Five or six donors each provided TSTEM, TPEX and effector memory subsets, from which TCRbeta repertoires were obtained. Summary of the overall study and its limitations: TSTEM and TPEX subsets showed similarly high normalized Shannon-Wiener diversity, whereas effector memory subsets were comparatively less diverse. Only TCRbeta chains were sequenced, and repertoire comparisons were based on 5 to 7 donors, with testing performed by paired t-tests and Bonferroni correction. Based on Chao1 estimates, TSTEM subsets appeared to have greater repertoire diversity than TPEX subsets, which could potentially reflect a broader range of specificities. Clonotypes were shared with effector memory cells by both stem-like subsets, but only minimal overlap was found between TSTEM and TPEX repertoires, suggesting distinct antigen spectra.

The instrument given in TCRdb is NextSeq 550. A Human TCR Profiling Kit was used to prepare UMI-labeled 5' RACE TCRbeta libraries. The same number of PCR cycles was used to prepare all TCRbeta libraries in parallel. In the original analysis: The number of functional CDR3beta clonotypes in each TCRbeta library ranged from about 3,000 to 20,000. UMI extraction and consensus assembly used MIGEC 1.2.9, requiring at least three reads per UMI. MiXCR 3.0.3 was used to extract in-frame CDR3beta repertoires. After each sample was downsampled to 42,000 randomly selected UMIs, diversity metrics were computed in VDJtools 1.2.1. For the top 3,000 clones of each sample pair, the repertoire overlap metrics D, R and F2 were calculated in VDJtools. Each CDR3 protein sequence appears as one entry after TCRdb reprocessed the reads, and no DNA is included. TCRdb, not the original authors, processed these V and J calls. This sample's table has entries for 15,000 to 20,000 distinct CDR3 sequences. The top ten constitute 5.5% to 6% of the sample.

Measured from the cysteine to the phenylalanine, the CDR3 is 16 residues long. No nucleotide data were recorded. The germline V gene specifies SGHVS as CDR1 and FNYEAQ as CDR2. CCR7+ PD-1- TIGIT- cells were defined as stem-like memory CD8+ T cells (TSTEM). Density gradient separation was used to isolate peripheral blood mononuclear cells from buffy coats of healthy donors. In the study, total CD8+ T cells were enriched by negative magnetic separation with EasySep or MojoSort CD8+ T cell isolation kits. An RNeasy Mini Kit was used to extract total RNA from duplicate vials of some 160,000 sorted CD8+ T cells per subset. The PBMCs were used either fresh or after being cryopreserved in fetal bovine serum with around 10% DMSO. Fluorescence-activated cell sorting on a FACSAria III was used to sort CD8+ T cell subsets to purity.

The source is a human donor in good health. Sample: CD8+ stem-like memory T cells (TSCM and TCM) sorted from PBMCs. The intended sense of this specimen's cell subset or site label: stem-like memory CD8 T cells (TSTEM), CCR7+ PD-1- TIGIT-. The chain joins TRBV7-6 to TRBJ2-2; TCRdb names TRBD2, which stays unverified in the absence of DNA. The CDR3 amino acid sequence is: CASSGLAGGLGGELFF.